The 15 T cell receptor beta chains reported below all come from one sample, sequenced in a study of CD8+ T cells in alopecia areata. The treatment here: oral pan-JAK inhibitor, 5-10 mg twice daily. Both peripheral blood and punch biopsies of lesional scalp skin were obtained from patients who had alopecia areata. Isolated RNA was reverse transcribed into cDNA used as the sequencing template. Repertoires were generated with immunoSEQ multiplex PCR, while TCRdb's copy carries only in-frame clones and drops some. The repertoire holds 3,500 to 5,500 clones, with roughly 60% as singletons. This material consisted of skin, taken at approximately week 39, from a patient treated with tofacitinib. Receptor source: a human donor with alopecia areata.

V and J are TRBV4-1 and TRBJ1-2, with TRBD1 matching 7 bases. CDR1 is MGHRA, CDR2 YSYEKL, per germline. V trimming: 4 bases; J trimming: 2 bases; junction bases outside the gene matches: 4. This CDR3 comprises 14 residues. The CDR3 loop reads CASSRPDRNYGYTF. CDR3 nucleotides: TGCGCCAGCAGCCGCCCGGACAGGAACTATGGCTACACCTTC.

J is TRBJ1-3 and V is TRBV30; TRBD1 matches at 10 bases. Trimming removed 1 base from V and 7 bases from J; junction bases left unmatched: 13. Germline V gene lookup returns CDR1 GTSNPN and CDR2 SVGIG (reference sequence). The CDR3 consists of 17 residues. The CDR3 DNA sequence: TGTGCCTGGAGTGATCGACCAGGACAGGGGGAGGTGAACACCATATATTTT. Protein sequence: CAWSDRPGQGEVNTIYF.

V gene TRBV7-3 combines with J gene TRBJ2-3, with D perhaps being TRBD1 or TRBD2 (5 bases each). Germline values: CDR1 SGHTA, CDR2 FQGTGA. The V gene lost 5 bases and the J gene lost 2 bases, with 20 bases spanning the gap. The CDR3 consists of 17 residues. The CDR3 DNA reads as TGTGCCAGCAGCCCCGGGACGGGCTGGGGTTTCACAGATACGCAGTATTTT. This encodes CASSPGTGWGFTDTQYF. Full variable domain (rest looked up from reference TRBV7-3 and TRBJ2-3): GAGVSQTPSNKVTEKGKYVELRCDPISGHTALYWYRQSLGQGPEFLIYFQGTGAADDSGLPNDRFFAVRPEGSVSTLKIQRTERGDSAVYLCASSPGTGWGFTDTQYFGPGTRLTVL.

CDR3 residues: CASRPGGVATEAFF. CDR3 DNA: TGTGCCAGCCGCCCTGGTGGGGTTGCGACTGAAGCTTTCTTT. The chain combines TRBV6-5 with TRBJ1-1, with D uncertain. V shed 8 bases and J shed 5 bases, with 18 bases lying between them. Germline V CDR1 and CDR2: MNHEY, SVGAGI. CDR3 length: 14 residues.

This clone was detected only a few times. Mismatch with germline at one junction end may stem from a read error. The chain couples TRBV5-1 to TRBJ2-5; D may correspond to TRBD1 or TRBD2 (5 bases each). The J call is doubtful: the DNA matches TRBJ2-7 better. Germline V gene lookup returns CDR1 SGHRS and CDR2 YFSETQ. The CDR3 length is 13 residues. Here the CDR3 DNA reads TGTGCCAGCAGCCACGGGACGGACTACGAGCAGTACTTC. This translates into CASSHGTDYEQYF.

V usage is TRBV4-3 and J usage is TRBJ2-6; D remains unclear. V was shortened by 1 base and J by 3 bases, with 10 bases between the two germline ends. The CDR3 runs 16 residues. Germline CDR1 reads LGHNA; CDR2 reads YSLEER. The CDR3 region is CASSQGAVGGANVLTF. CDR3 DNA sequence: TGCGCCAGCAGCCAAGGTGCCGTCGGTGGGGCCAACGTCCTGACTTTC.

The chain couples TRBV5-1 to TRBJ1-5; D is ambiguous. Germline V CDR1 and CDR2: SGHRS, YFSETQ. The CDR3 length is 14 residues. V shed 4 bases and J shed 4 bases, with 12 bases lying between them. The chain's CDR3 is CASSLEGLNQPQHF. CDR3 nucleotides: TGCGCCAGCAGCCTAGAAGGCCTTAATCAGCCCCAGCATTTT.

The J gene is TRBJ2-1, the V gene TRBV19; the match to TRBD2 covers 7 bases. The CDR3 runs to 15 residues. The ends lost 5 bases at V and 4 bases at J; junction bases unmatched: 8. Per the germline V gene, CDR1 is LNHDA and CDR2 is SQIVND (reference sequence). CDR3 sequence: CASSPKGLLYNEQFF. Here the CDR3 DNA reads TGTGCCAGTAGTCCAAAGGGACTACTTTACAATGAGCAGTTCTTC.

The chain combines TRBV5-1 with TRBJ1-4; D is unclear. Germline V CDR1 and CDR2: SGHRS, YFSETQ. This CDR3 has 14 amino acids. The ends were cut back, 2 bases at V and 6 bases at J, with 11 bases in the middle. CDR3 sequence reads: CASSLRGRDEKLFF. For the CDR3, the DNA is TGCGCCAGCAGCTTAAGAGGGAGAGATGAAAAACTGTTTTTT.

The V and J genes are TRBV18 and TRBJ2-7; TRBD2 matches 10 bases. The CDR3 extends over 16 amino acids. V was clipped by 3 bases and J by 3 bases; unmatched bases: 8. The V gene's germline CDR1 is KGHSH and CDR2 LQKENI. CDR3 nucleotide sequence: TGTGCCAGCTCACCGGCCTCTAGCGGGAGTGTCTACGAGCAGTACTTC. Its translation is CASSPASSGSVYEQYF.

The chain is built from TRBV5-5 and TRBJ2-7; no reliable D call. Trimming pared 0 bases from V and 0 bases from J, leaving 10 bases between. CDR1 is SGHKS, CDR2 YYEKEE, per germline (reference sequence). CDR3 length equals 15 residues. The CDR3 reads CASSLVVFNSYEQYF. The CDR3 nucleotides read TGTGCCAGCAGCTTGGTTGTGTTCAACTCCTACGAGCAGTACTTC.

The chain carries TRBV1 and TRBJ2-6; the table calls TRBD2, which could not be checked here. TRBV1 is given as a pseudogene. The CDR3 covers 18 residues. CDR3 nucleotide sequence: TGCACCAGCAGACTCTGGTGTTTGTGCAAAAGTCGGGCCAACGTCCTGACTTTC. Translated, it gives CTSRLWCLCKSRANVLTF.

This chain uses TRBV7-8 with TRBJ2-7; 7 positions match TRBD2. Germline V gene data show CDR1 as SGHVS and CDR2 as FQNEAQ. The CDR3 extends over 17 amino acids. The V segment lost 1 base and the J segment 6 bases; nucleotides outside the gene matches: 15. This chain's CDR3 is CASSLVQYSGGQLEQYF. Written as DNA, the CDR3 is TGTGCCAGCAGCTTAGTTCAATATTCGGGAGGCCAGCTCGAGCAGTACTTC.

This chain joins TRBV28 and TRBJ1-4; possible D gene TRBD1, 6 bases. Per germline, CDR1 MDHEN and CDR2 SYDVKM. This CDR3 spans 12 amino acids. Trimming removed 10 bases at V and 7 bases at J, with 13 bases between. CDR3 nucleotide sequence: TGTGCCACCCGACGAGGGGGTGAAAAACTGTTTTTT. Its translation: CATRRGGEKLFF.

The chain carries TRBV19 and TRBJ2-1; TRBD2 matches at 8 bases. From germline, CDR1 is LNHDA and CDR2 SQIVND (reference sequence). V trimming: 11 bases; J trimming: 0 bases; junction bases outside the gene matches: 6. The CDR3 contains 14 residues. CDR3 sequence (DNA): TGTGCCGTATCGAGCGGGAGCTCCTACAATGAGCAGTTCTTC. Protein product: CAVSSGSSYNEQFF.